The T cell receptor (beta chain) described here comes from a study of response to subunit inactivated influenza vaccine. Notes on the study in general: Only a handful of new T cells, the authors suggested, are recruited with each seasonal influenza vaccination.

Each CDR3 protein gets one entry after TCRdb re-called the RT-PCR reads with MiXCR. The sample has 600,000 to 850,000 distinct CDR3 sequences, around 15% seen once. This clonotype has a count of ten or more. Its antigen is currently unknown. Germline lookup yields CDR1 SGHTA and CDR2 FQGNSA. Trimming stripped 1 base from V and 2 bases from J, with 12 bases between. There are 16 residues in the CDR3. The V gene is TRBV7-2, the J gene TRBJ2-1, with TRBD2 as a possible D gene (6 bases). The material sequenced was PBMCs from blood, taken about 14 days before vaccination. The sequence was obtained from a man over 45 who received an inactivated influenza vaccine. The CDR3 protein is CASSLGVGGTYNEQFF. CDR3 coding DNA: TGTGCCAGCAGCTTAGGGGTGGGGGGTACCTACAATGAGCAGTTCTTC.